Listed here are 32 T cell receptor beta chains from one sample, sequenced in a study of metastatic and nonmetastatic thyroid tumors. No treatment had been given to any patient before thyroid surgery. With MiXCR, TCRdb reprocessed the PCR reads. This repertoire shows roughly 15,000 clones, about 20% found once; its top ten account for 20% to 25%. The sequencing input was adjacent normal tissue. These receptor sequences come from a female donor with papillary thyroid cancer or a benign thyroid nodule (not recorded which). Some clones in this sample may be carry-over from other donors' samples.

V usage is TRBV28 and J usage is TRBJ1-5; D perhaps matches TRBD1 (6 bases). The CDR3 is 13 residues long. V dropped 10 bases and J dropped 6 bases, with 16 bases sitting between them. Germline lookup yields CDR1 MDHEN and CDR2 SYDVKM. For the CDR3, the DNA is TGTGCCACCAAACAGGGACTGGGTCAGCCCCAGCATTTT. Encoded protein: CATKQGLGQPQHF.

This clone was observed at least ten times. The genes are TRBV6-2 or TRBV6-3 and TRBJ1-6; D might be TRBD1 (5 bases). The CDR3 covers 16 residues. Germline V lookup: CDR1 MNHEY, CDR2 SVGEGT. V shed 3 bases and J shed 10 bases, with 19 bases lying between them. In DNA, the CDR3 is TGTGCCAGCAGTTATCGCCAATTCCAGGGCGTCTCACCCCTCCACTTT. Residues: CASSYRQFQGVSPLHF.

This clone appeared many times. V and J are TRBV12-3 or TRBV12-4 and TRBJ1-3; D gene ambiguous. The length of the CDR3 is 13 residues. Trimming took 3 bases from V and 0 from J, leaving 3 bases between them. CDR3 in amino acids: CASSFGSGNTIYF. CDR3 sequence (DNA): TGTGCCAGCAGTTTTGGCTCTGGAAACACCATATATTTT.

V and J are TRBV28 and TRBJ1-5, with TRBD1 as a possible D gene (5 bases). Germline V gives CDR1 MDHEN, CDR2 SYDVKM. Between the trimmed V and J ends, which lost 4 bases and 5 bases, there was a span of 9 bases. The CDR3 is 13 amino acids. CDR3 sequence: CASSSQGDQPQHF. CDR3 DNA sequence: TGTGCCAGCAGTTCGCAGGGAGATCAGCCCCAGCATTTT. The entire variable domain, with the rest obtained from reference TRBV28 and TRBJ1-5, is as follows: DVKVTQSSRYLVKRTGEKVFLECVQDMDHENMFWYRQDPGLGLRLIYFSYDVKMKEKGDIPEGYSVSREKKERFSLILESASTNQTSMYLCASSSQGDQPQHFGDGTRLSIL.

The chain has TRBV12-3 or TRBV12-4 and TRBJ1-1; D is undetermined. The CDR3 spans 12 residues. V lost 6 bases to trimming and J lost 4 bases, with 9 bases between them. The CDR3 region is CASRLYATEAFF. CDR3 nucleotide sequence: TGTGCCAGCAGGCTCTATGCCACTGAAGCTTTCTTT.

The V gene is TRBV12-3 or TRBV12-4, the J gene TRBJ1-4, with D possibly matching TRBD1 (5 bases). The V end lost 5 bases, the J end lost 10 bases, and 11 bases lay between the germline ends. This CDR3 region has 12 residues. The CDR3 region has the DNA TGTGCCAGCAGTCGGGGGGTCGGAAAACTGTTTTTT. Translation gives CASSRGVGKLFF.

This clone came up a few times. The rearrangement links TRBV2 to TRBJ1-1; a weak D match, TRBD1 (5 bases). CDR1 is SNHLY and CDR2 is FYNNEI in the germline V gene. Trimming removed 8 bases at V and 1 base at J, with 11 bases between. The CDR3 covers 13 residues. The DNA for the CDR3 is TGTGCCAGCCAAGACAGTAAGAACACTGAAGCTTTCTTT. Amino acid sequence: CASQDSKNTEAFF.

Of note for this clone: A read error may account for a junction end that differs from germline. This chain uses TRBV12-3 or TRBV12-4 with TRBJ2-6, with 8 bases that match TRBD2. This CDR3 region has 16 residues. The CDR3 loop reads CASRTAGASVANVLTF. CDR3 DNA sequence: TGTGCCAGCAGGACAGCGGGGGCCTCTGTGGCCAACGTCCTGACTTTC.

The chain carries TRBV6-1 and TRBJ2-7; D not resolved. V was clipped by 6 bases and J by 2 bases, with 11 bases between them. The CDR3 contains 13 residues. CDR1 and CDR2 (germline): MNHNS, SASEGT. CDR3 amino acids: CASSLGPAYEQYF. The CDR3 region has the DNA TGTGCCAGCAGCCTTGGACCGGCCTACGAGCAGTACTTC.

This clone was found many times. The rearrangement joins TRBV12-3 or TRBV12-4 to TRBJ2-3, with 11 bases that match TRBD2. The CDR3 length is 15 residues. With 1 base clipped from V and 6 bases from J, the junction kept 3 bases outside the gene matches. The CDR3 spells CASSLGSGGADTQYF. DNA for the CDR3: TGTGCCAGCAGTTTAGGTAGCGGGGGGGCGGATACGCAGTATTTT.

At least ten counts were recorded for this clone. This CDR3 is CSAIPSGGWGYTF. As DNA, the CDR3 is TGCAGTGCCATCCCGTCAGGGGGTTGGGGCTACACCTTC. This chain uses TRBV20-1 with TRBJ1-2; 7 bases align to TRBD1. The germline CDR1 and CDR2 sequences are DFQATT and SNEGSKA (reference sequence). V lost 6 bases and J lost 8; bases outside the gene matches: 12. The CDR3 runs to 13 residues.

This clone has a handful of counts. The chain links TRBV3-1 to TRBJ1-2, with 8 nucleotides matching TRBD1. In germline, CDR1 is LGHDT, CDR2 YNNKEL (reference sequence). The CDR3 runs to 17 residues. J lost 0 bases, V lost 4 bases, and 10 bases had no gene match. The CDR3 protein is CASSLGQAGEANYGYTF. The CDR3 DNA is TGTGCCAGCAGCCTGGGACAGGCCGGAGAGGCTAACTATGGCTACACCTTC.

The genes are TRBV5-6 and TRBJ2-1, with 8 bases matching TRBD1. There are 15 residues in the CDR3. The junction had 10 bases not matched to a gene; V was cut back by 1 base and J by 10 bases. CDR1 is SGHDT, CDR2 YYEEEE, per germline. The CDR3 coding sequence is TGTGCCAGCAGCTTGACCACAGGGGGGCTAGAGGAGCAGTTCTTC. Residues: CASSLTTGGLEEQFF.

Comment on this clone: The junction does not match germline at one end; this may be a read error. The gene calls are TRBV2 and TRBJ2-7; tentative D call: TRBD1 (5 bases). CDR3 length: 12 residues. Germline V CDR1 and CDR2: SNHLY, FYNNEI. The CDR3 nucleotides are TGTGCCAGCAGTAAGTCAGGGCACGATCAGTACTTC. This gives the protein CASSKSGHDQYF.

This clone has only a few counts. This sequence joins TRBV20-1 and TRBJ1-4; 7 bases fit TRBD1. Per the germline V gene, CDR1 is DFQATT and CDR2 is SNEGSKA (reference sequence). This CDR3 is built from 12 residues. The V and J ends lost 1 base and 7 bases, in that order; junction bases with no gene match: 0. The CDR3 sequence is CSARGQGEKLFF. Here the CDR3 DNA reads TGCAGTGCTAGAGGACAGGGTGAAAAACTGTTTTTT.

The chain is built from TRBV20-1 and TRBJ1-5, with a tentative D call TRBD1 (6 bases). Germline V gene sequence: CDR1 DFQATT, CDR2 SNEGSKA (reference sequence). The CDR3 sequence is 13 residues long. Trimming left V 4 bases short and J 2 bases short, with 9 bases between. The DNA for the CDR3 is TGCAGTGCTACCAGGGGCGGCAATCAGCCCCAGCATTTT. Translating gives CSATRGGNQPQHF.

V gene TRBV20-1 combines with J gene TRBJ2-6; D is perhaps TRBD1 (6 bases). Trimming pared 5 bases from V and 0 bases from J, leaving 20 bases between. The CDR3 runs 18 residues. Germline V gene lookup returns CDR1 DFQATT and CDR2 SNEGSKA (reference sequence). CDR3 sequence (DNA): TGCAGTGCTTACCAGACGAGGACAGCCAGCTCTGGGGCCAACGTCCTGACTTTC. This translates into CSAYQTRTASSGANVLTF.

This clone was detected only a few times. This sequence joins TRBV19 and TRBJ1-3; D uncertain. Germline lookup yields CDR1 LNHDA and CDR2 SQIVND (reference sequence). The CDR3 has 13 amino acids. With 6 bases removed from V and 3 bases from J, the gap between germline ends came to 9 bases. For the CDR3, the DNA is TGTGCCAGTAGACTCCCCCATGGAAACACCATATATTTT. Its translation is CASRLPHGNTIYF.

The V and J genes are TRBV10-1 and TRBJ1-1; D not certain. CDR3 size: 11 residues. The V gene lost 5 bases and the J gene lost 6 bases, with 7 bases spanning the gap. Germline CDR1 is WNHNN and CDR2 is SYGVQD (reference sequence). The CDR3 spells CASSRGPEAFF. DNA for the CDR3: TGCGCCAGCAGTCGAGGGCCTGAAGCTTTCTTT.

This clone was detected only a few times. Here the CDR3 reads CASSLLAGGPGEQYF. The CDR3, as DNA: TGTGCCAGTAGTCTACTAGCGGGAGGGCCTGGAGAGCAGTACTTC. J is TRBJ2-7 and V is TRBV19, with 13 bases aligning to TRBD2. V dropped 5 bases and J dropped 7; count of bases not matched to a gene: 8. The CDR3 spans 15 residues. Germline V gene sequence: CDR1 LNHDA, CDR2 SQIVND (reference sequence).

Only a few counts were recorded for this clone. The chain employs TRBV27 and TRBJ2-2, with D perhaps being TRBD1 or TRBD2 (5 bases each). The V and J ends lost 0 bases and 7 bases respectively, with 15 bases between them. The CDR3 has 16 amino acids. Looked up from germline, CDR1 is MNHEY and CDR2 is SMNVEV (reference sequence). The chain's CDR3 is CASSLSYAGRVGELFF. CDR3 sequence (DNA): TGTGCCAGCAGTTTATCGTACGCGGGCAGGGTCGGGGAGCTGTTTTTT.

The chain couples TRBV28 to TRBJ2-7; D ambiguous. The CDR3 length is 13 residues. CDR1 is MDHEN and CDR2 is SYDVKM in the germline V gene. Trimming cost V 3 bases and J 4 bases, with 10 bases left between them. CDR3 residues: CASSFTNVYEQYF. CDR3 DNA: TGTGCCAGCAGTTTCACAAACGTGTACGAGCAGTACTTC.

The chain uses TRBV20-1 and TRBJ2-7, with D hard to call. V lost 1 base to trimming and J lost 3 bases, with 22 bases between them. The germline V gene has CDR1 DFQATT and CDR2 SNEGSKA (reference sequence). The CDR3 consists of 17 residues. The CDR3 DNA sequence: TGCAGTGCTAGAGGATCAAGTCTGGGTGGGGAAAACTACGAGCAGTACTTC. Translation gives CSARGSSLGGENYEQYF.

Only a few counts were recorded for this clone. Here the CDR3 reads CASSIGTGSYGQFF. The CDR3 DNA reads TGTGCCAGTAGTATAGGTACAGGCTCCTACGGGCAGTTCTTC. The V call is TRBV19, the J call TRBJ2-1, with D possibly being TRBD1 (5 bases). The CDR3 is 14 residues long. Germline assignment: CDR1 LNHDA and CDR2 SQIVND (reference sequence). V shed 1 base and J shed 12 bases, with 16 bases lying between them.

This clone occurred a few times. The chain employs TRBV20-1 and TRBJ2-3; D tentatively reads TRBD1 or TRBD2 (7 bases each). Between the trimmed V and J ends, which lost 1 base and 4 bases, there was a span of 15 bases. This CDR3 has 15 amino acids. CDR1 and CDR2 from the germline V gene are DFQATT and SNEGSKA (reference sequence). As DNA, the CDR3 is TGCAGTGCTAGAGCCCTACAGGGGAGGGCAGATACGCAGTATTTT. Translated, it gives CSARALQGRADTQYF.

The table lists this clone with a few counts. V is TRBV20-1 and J is TRBJ2-1; the match to TRBD2 covers 8 bases. Trimming at V came to 3 bases and at J to 2 bases, leaving 3 bases not matched to a gene. The CDR3 runs to 14 residues. Germline values: CDR1 DFQATT, CDR2 SNEGSKA (reference sequence). CDR3 region: CSASREGTYNEQFF. The CDR3 region has the DNA TGCAGTGCTAGTCGGGAGGGCACCTACAATGAGCAGTTCTTC.

The rearrangement joins TRBV30 to TRBJ1-6; maybe TRBD1 (6 bases). The CDR3 length is 15 residues. In germline, CDR1 is GTSNPN, CDR2 SVGIG (reference sequence). V shed 0 bases and J shed 4 bases, with 10 bases lying between them. CDR3 coding DNA: TGTGCCTGGAGTGTAGGGGACACTTATAATTCACCCCTCCACTTT. The encoded protein is CAWSVGDTYNSPLHF.

The rearrangement uses TRBV2 and TRBJ2-3; TRBD1 matches 7 bases. J lost 8 bases, V lost 5 bases, and 4 bases had no gene match. This CDR3 is built from 12 residues. From germline, CDR1 is SNHLY and CDR2 FYNNEI. CDR3 sequence reads: CASSTGAITQYF. In DNA form, the CDR3 reads TGTGCCAGCAGTACAGGGGCAATTACGCAGTATTTT.

The V call is TRBV7-2, the J call TRBJ2-1; D tentatively reads TRBD1 or TRBD2 (5 bases each). The germline V and J ends were trimmed by 5 bases and 3 bases, with 17 bases remaining between them. The length of the CDR3 is 16 residues. Germline-derived CDR1 and CDR2 are SGHTA and FQGNSA. The CDR3 region has the DNA TGTGCCAGCAGCCCGATCCCCGGGGCCCACTACAATGAGCAGTTCTTC. Protein sequence: CASSPIPGAHYNEQFF.

The V and J genes are TRBV20-1 and TRBJ1-1, with D hard to call. CDR1 and CDR2 from the germline V gene are DFQATT and SNEGSKA (reference sequence). The CDR3 sequence is 16 residues long. The V and J ends lost 3 bases and 3 bases respectively, with 20 bases between them. The CDR3 reads CSASQDGNPRDTEAFF. In DNA form, the CDR3 reads TGCAGTGCTAGTCAGGACGGTAACCCAAGGGACACTGAAGCTTTCTTT.

The rearrangement uses TRBV13 and TRBJ1-5; D may be TRBD1 (5 bases). V lost 2 bases and J lost 5, with 13 bases in between. The CDR3 loop spans 15 amino acids. CDR1 and CDR2 from the germline V gene are PRHDT and FYEKMQ (reference sequence). CDR3 DNA: TGTGCCAGCAGCTTAAGGGGTTTCGGGGATCAGCCCCAGCATTTT. It translates to CASSLRGFGDQPQHF.

This clone has at least ten counts. The chain joins TRBV6-1 to TRBJ2-1; weak D call: TRBD1 (5 bases). Germline CDR1 MNHNS, CDR2 SASEGT. V was shortened by 6 bases and J by 0 bases, with 12 bases between the two germline ends. This CDR3 comprises 15 residues. CDR3 in DNA: TGTGCCAGCAGCATCCAGGGCGACTCCTACAATGAGCAGTTCTTC. Amino acid sequence: CASSIQGDSYNEQFF.